This is a list of T cell receptor beta chains from one sample in a study of resident and recirculating memory T cells in vitiligo. The repertoire was sequenced with immunoSEQ multiplex PCR; TCRdb's copy has only in-frame clones and lacks some. The table records 70,000 to 75,000 clones, more than 85% of them present only once. What was sequenced was blood. Receptors were obtained from a male donor with vitiligo. CDR3s include the opening cysteine and the closing phenylalanine or tryptophan. Each record gives: V gene, J gene, CDR3 protein.

V: TRBV9
J: TRBJ1-4
CDR3: CASSVGDRALNEKLFF

V: TRBV13
J: TRBJ2-5
CDR3: CASSLPGLGGETQYF

V: TRBV5-1
J: TRBJ1-2
CDR3: CATSRGSYGYTF

V: TRBV28
J: TRBJ2-3
CDR3: CASSLEGQGRSLADTQYF

V: TRBV5-1
J: TRBJ1-2
CDR3: CASSPGQGGSYGYTF

V: TRBV5-1
J: TRBJ1-1
CDR3: CASSFRVGGNTEAFF

V: TRBV4-1
J: TRBJ2-2
CDR3: CASSPGQGSLTGELFF

V: TRBV6-6
J: TRBJ1-2
CDR3: CASRHRSPRGYTF

V: TRBV27
J: TRBJ2-3
CDR3: CASSSLFGEGGTDTQYF

V: TRBV5-1
J: TRBJ2-3
CDR3: CASSLFPADDTQYF

V: TRBV4-1
J: TRBJ2-7
CDR3: CASSQDRVPGGEAYEQYF

V: TRBV7-2
J: TRBJ1-2
CDR3: CASRQTQINYGYTF

V: TRBV10-3
J: TRBJ2-7
CDR3: CAINDSYEQYF

V: TRBV11-1
J: TRBJ2-3
CDR3: CASSLGLAGGADTQYF

V: TRBV7-6
J: TRBJ2-1
CDR3: CASSLDRAPQLFF

V: TRBV4-3
J: TRBJ1-2
CDR3: CASSLGVPGGYTF

V: TRBV7-2
J: TRBJ2-5
CDR3: CASSLGTSGYQETQYF

V: TRBV5-1
J: TRBJ1-2
CDR3: CASSPGQEDGYTF

V: TRBV4-3
J: TRBJ1-1
CDR3: CASSHTGTGRWGTEAFF

V: TRBV7-9
J: TRBJ2-7
CDR3: CASSLTYSPDWQYF

V: TRBV10-1
J: TRBJ2-4
CDR3: CASRLAKNIHYF

V: TRBV12-5
J: TRBJ2-1
CDR3: CASGFMADDNEQFF

V: TRBV28
J: TRBJ2-3
CDR3: CASSLSVTTDTQYF

V: TRBV7-9
J: TRBJ2-3
CDR3: CASSSRGREDTQYF

V: TRBV4-3
J: TRBJ2-3
CDR3: CASSQPTPGQKKTDTQYF

V: TRBV5-1
J: TRBJ2-1
CDR3: CASSQWGVPDNEQFF

V: TRBV28
J: TRBJ2-3
CDR3: CASSFLPGLDSTDTQYF

V: TRBV9
J: TRBJ2-3
CDR3: CASKGAGPDTQYF

V: TRBV15
J: TRBJ1-5
CDR3: CATSSYRGSYSNQPQHF

V: TRBV7-9
J: TRBJ1-1
CDR3: CASSLRQGAESEAFF

V: TRBV12-5
J: TRBJ2-5
CDR3: CASGLSGQETQYF

V: TRBV27
J: TRBJ1-4
CDR3: CASGPGTGVNEKLFF

V: TRBV7-2
J: TRBJ1-3
CDR3: CASSLAVAVGNTIYF

V: TRBV29-1
J: TRBJ1-3
CDR3: CSVARDSHPGNTIYF

V: TRBV18
J: TRBJ2-4
CDR3: CASSPPIRGLFKNIQYF

V: TRBV2
J: TRBJ1-2
CDR3: CASRTITRNYGYTF